The 11 T cell receptor beta chains in this list originate from one sample, sequenced in a study of cytomegalovirus exposure and HLA in healthy donors. PCR primers comprised 60 Vbeta and 13 Jbeta primers. Measured with immunoSEQ multiplex PCR; TCRdb has only the in-frame clones, and not every one. The sample carries more than 150,000 clones, 82% recorded once. The sample was PBMCs. The receptors were gathered from a woman aged 18-29 years in good health and CMV-seronegative.

The rearrangement links TRBV5-6 to TRBJ1-6; tentatively, D is TRBD1 (5 bases). Trimming removed 4 bases at V and 10 bases at J, with 18 bases between. The CDR3 runs to 15 residues. The V gene's germline CDR1 is SGHDT and CDR2 YYEEEE. CDR3 coding DNA: TGTGCCAGCAGCAGCGTCCAGGGAGGGATCTCACCCCTCCACTTT. Its translation is CASSSVQGGISPLHF.

The V and J genes are TRBV27 and TRBJ2-7; 12 nucleotides match TRBD2. Germline CDR1 is MNHEY and CDR2 is SMNVEV (reference sequence). The CDR3 sequence is 21 residues long. The V and J ends lost 2 bases and 2 bases, in that order; junction bases with no gene match: 19. The CDR3 DNA reads TGTGCCAGCAGTTTAACCACCCCCGGGGGCCGGACTAGCGGGATGACCTACGAGCAGTACTTC. Translation gives CASSLTTPGGRTSGMTYEQYF.

The V gene is TRBV7-3, the J gene TRBJ2-5; 9 bases line up with TRBD1. In germline, CDR1 is SGHTA, CDR2 FQGTGA. The CDR3 has 16 residues. Trimming removed 2 bases from V and 4 bases from J; junction bases left unmatched: 8. The CDR3 region is CASSLSGTGRGETQYF. CDR3 DNA sequence: TGTGCCAGCAGCTTATCGGGGACAGGGAGGGGAGAGACCCAGTACTTC.

The chain uses TRBV2 and TRBJ1-1; no clear D gene. The V gene lost 5 bases and the J gene lost 3 bases, with 10 bases spanning the gap. CDR1 and CDR2 from the germline V gene are SNHLY and FYNNEI. CDR3 length: 13 amino acids. The CDR3 here is CASSTRRDTEAFF. The CDR3 nucleotides are TGTGCCAGCAGTACTAGAAGGGACACTGAAGCTTTCTTT.

The CDR3 DNA sequence: TGTGCCAGCAGCTTAGGGACAGGCAATCAGCCCCAGCATTTT. It specifies CASSLGTGNQPQHF. This chain joins TRBV5-6 and TRBJ1-5; 7 bases fit TRBD1. V was pared by 2 bases and J by 2 bases, with 1 base of the junction left unmatched. This CDR3 has 14 amino acids. CDR1 and CDR2 (germline): SGHDT, YYEEEE.

This clone was observed a single time. The chain employs TRBV21-1 and TRBJ2-7; the D call in the table, TRBD1, was not verified against the DNA. TRBV21-1 counts as a pseudogene. This CDR3 region has 16 residues. CDR3 coding DNA: TGTGCCACCTCAGGACGGCAGGGGGCGAGCTCCTACGAGCAGTACTTC. Translating gives CATSGRQGASSYEQYF.

This chain uses TRBV13 with TRBJ2-1; 7 positions match TRBD1. The germline V gene encodes CDR1 PRHDT and CDR2 FYEKMQ (reference sequence). The trim removed 4 bases at V and 9 bases at J, leaving 12 bases unmatched. This CDR3 contains 15 residues. This CDR3 reads CASSSTREGAGEQFF. The CDR3 DNA reads TGTGCCAGCAGCTCCACTAGAGAGGGGGCGGGTGAGCAGTTCTTC.

The CDR3 DNA follows: TGTGCCAGCAGCTTAGGGGGCGGGAAGGGCTACGAGCAGTACTTC. Its translation: CASSLGGGKGYEQYF. The chain is built from TRBV7-9 and TRBJ2-7, with D possibly matching TRBD2 (6 bases). The CDR3 runs 15 residues. Looked up from germline, CDR1 is SEHNR and CDR2 is FQNEAQ (reference sequence). Trimming took 1 base from V and 3 from J, leaving 13 bases between them. The complete variable domain, with remaining parts taken from reference TRBV7-9 and TRBJ2-7, reads DTGVSQNPRHKITKRGQNVTFRCDPISEHNRLYWYRQTLGQGPEFLTYFQNEAQLEKSRLLSDRFSAERPKGSFSTLEIQRTEQGDSAMYLCASSLGGGKGYEQYFGPGTRLTVT.

The V call is TRBV2, the J call TRBJ2-2; the D is unclear. CDR3 length: 14 residues. V lost 5 bases and J 3 bases, leaving 10 bases between the germline ends. The germline gives CDR1 SNHLY, CDR2 FYNNEI. CDR3 sequence reads: CASSINQDTGELFF. The CDR3 region has the DNA TGTGCCAGCAGTATTAACCAGGACACCGGGGAGCTGTTTTTT.

A single count supports this clone. The chain couples TRBV10-1 to TRBJ2-7, with 7 bases aligning to TRBD2. The CDR3 sequence is 15 residues long. The junction had 12 bases not matched to a gene; V was cut back by 10 bases and J by 0 bases. Looked up from germline, CDR1 is WNHNN and CDR2 is SYGVQD (reference sequence). The CDR3 DNA reads TGCGCCAAGGAATGCGAGCGGGGAAGCTCCTACGAGCAGTACTTC. It translates to CAKECERGSSYEQYF.

This clone was observed a single time. The chain couples TRBV7-6 to TRBJ2-5, with D maybe TRBD2 (6 bases). Deletions cut 1 base from V and 5 bases from J, with 11 bases between. CDR3 length: 14 amino acids. Looked up from germline, CDR1 is SGHVS and CDR2 is FNYEAQ. This CDR3 is CASSLVSGVETQYF. CDR3 DNA sequence: TGTGCCAGCAGCTTAGTCTCGGGGGTGGAGACCCAGTACTTC.